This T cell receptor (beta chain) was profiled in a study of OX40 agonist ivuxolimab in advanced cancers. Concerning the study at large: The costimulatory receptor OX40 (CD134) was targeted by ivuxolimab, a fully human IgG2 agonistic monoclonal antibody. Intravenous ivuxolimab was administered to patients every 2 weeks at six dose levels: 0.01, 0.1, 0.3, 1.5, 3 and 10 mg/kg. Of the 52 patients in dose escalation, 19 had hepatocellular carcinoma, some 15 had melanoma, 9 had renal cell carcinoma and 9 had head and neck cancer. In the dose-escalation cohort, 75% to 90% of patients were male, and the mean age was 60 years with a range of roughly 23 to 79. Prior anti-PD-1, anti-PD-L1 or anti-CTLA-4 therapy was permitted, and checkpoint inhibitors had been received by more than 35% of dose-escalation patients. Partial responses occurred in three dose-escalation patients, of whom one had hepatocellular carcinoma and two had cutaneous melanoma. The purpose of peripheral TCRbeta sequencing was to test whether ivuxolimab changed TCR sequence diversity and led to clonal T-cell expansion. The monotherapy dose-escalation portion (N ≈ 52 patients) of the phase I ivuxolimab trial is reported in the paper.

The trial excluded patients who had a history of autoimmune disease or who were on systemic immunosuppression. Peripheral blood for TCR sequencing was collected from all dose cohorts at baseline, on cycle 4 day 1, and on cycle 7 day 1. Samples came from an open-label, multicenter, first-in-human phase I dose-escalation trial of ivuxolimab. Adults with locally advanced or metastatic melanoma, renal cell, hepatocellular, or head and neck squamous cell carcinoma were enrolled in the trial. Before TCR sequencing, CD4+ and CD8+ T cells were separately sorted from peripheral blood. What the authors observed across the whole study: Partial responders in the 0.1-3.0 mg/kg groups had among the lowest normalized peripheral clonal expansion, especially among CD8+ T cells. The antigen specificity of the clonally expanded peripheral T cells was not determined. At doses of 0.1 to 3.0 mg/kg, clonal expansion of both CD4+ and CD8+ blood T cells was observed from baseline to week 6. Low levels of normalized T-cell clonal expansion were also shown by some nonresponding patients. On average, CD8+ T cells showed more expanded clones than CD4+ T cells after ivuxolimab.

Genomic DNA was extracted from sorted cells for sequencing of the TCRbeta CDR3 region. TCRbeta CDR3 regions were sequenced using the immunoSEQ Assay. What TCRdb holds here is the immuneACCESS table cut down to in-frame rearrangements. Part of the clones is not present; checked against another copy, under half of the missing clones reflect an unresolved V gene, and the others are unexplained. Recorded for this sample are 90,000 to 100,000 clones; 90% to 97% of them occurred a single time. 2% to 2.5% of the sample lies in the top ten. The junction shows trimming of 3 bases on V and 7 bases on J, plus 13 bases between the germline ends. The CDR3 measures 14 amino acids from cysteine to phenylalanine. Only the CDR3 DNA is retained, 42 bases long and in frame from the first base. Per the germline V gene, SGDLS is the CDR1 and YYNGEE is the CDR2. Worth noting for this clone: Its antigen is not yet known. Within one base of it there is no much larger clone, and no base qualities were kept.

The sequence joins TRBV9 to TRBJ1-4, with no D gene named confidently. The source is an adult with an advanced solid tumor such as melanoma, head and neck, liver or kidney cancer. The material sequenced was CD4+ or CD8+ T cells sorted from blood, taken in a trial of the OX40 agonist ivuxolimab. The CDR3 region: CASSGALRGEKLFF. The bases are TGTGCCAGCAGCGGGGCCTTACGAGGTGAAAAACTGTTTTTT. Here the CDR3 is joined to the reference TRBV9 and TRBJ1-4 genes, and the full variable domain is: DSGVTQTPKHLITATGQRVTLRCSPRSGDLSVYWYQQSLDQGLQFLIQYYNGEERAKGNILERFSAQQFPDLHSELNLSSLELGDSALYFCASSGALRGEKLFFGSGTQLSVL.